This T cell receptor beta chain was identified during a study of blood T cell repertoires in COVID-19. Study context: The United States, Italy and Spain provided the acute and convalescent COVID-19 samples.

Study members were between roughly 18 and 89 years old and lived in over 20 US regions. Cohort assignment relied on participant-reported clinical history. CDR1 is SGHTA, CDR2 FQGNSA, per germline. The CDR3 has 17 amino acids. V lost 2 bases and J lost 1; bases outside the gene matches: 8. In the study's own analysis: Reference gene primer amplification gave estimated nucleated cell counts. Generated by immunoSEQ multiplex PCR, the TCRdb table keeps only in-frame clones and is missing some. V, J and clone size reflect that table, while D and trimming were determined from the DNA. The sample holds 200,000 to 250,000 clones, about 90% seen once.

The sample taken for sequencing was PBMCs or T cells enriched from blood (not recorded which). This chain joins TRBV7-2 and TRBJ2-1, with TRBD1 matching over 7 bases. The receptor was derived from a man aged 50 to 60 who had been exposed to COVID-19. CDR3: CASSLRPPQGSYNEQFF. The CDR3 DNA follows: TGTGCCAGCAGCTTAAGACCCCCACAGGGGTCCTACAATGAGCAGTTCTTC.